The 6 T cell receptor beta chains reported below all come from one sample, sequenced in a study of radiation and T cells in renal cell carcinoma. Described time point: baseline pretreatment blood. The sample's treatment: 15 Gy SBRT to primary tumor, nephrectomy 4 weeks later. The data were produced by immunoSEQ multiplex PCR, yet TCRdb's version contains in-frame clones alone and is incomplete. Here the sample spans under 65,000 clones, 78% being singletons. This material consisted of blood, taken from a patient whose treatment included radiotherapy and nephrectomy. These receptors originate from a man between 60 and 75 years old with renal cell carcinoma.

The chain recombines TRBV19 with TRBJ1-6; D is perhaps TRBD1 (6 bases). Trimming shortened V by 3 bases and J by 13 bases, and 16 bases separated the two germline ends. Germline V gene sequence: CDR1 LNHDA, CDR2 SQIVND (reference sequence). This CDR3 has 14 amino acids. The CDR3 protein is CASSMRRTERPLHF. The CDR3, as DNA: TGTGCCAGTAGTATGAGGAGGACAGAACGGCCCCTCCACTTT.

The chain links TRBV27 to TRBJ2-7; the D is unclear. The V gene's germline CDR1 is MNHEY and CDR2 SMNVEV (reference sequence). There are 15 residues in the CDR3. V lost 6 bases to trimming and J lost 1 base, with 16 bases between them. In DNA, the CDR3 is TGTGCCAGCAGCCCAGAGAGGATAAGATCCTACGAGCAGTACGTC. Translation: CASSPERIRSYEQYV.

This clone was found once. The V gene is TRBV6-1, the J gene TRBJ1-6; a possible D gene is TRBD1 (5 bases). In germline, CDR1 is MNHNS, CDR2 SASEGT. The V and J ends lost 5 bases and 7 bases respectively, with 12 bases between them. There are 14 residues in the CDR3. CDR3 bases: TGTGCCAGCAGTTTCCGGGACCAGAATTCACCCCTCCACTTT. This codes for CASSFRDQNSPLHF.

The chain combines TRBV7-2 with TRBJ1-2; D is undetermined. CDR3 length equals 13 residues. The germline V gene encodes CDR1 SGHTA and CDR2 FQGNSA. Between the trimmed V and J ends, which lost 6 bases and 0 bases, there was a span of 8 bases. Here the CDR3 DNA reads TGTGCCAGCAGGGCTAGGACTAACTATGGCTACACCTTC. Amino acid sequence: CASRARTNYGYTF.

The V gene is TRBV7-9, the J gene TRBJ2-3, with 11 bases lining up with TRBD2. V lost 0 bases and J lost 6; bases outside the gene matches: 2. The CDR3 spans 15 residues. Germline assignment: CDR1 SEHNR and CDR2 FQNEAQ (reference sequence). The DNA for the CDR3 is TGTGCCAGCAGCTTAGCGTCTAGCGGGAGGGATACGCAGTATTTT. This gives the protein CASSLASSGRDTQYF.

This clone turned up a few times. The V and J genes are TRBV6-6 and TRBJ2-7, with D perhaps matching TRBD1 (6 bases). Looked up from germline, CDR1 is MNHNY and CDR2 is SVGAGI (reference sequence). The CDR3 is 15 residues long. Trimming left V 5 bases short and J 3 bases short, with 17 bases between. This CDR3 is CASSKQGKPHYEQYF. For the CDR3, the DNA is TGTGCCAGCAGTAAACAGGGAAAGCCCCACTACGAGCAGTACTTC.